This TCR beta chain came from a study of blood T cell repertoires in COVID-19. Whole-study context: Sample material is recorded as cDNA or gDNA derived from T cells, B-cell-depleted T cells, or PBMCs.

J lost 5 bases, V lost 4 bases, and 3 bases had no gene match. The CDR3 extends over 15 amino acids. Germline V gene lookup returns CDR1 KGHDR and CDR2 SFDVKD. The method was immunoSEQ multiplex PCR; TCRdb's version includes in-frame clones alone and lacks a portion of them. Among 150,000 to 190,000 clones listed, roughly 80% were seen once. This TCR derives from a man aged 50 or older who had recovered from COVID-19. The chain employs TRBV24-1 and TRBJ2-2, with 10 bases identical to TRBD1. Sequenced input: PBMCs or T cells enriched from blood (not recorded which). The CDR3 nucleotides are TGTGCCACCAGTGACCGGGACAGGGGAACCGGGGAGCTGTTTTTT. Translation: CATSDRDRGTGELFF.